This T cell receptor (beta chain) was sequenced in a study of blood T cell repertoires in COVID-19. Turning to the study itself: Samples came from the United States, Italy and Spain, spanning acute and convalescent COVID-19.

V lost 8 bases and J lost 2; bases outside the gene matches: 5. Germline V lookup: CDR1 KGHSH, CDR2 LQKENI. This CDR3 spans 15 amino acids. Repertoires were generated with immunoSEQ multiplex PCR, while TCRdb's copy carries only in-frame clones and drops some. The table lists around 300,000 clones, 70% to 90% of them singletons, with over 3.5% in the top ten. The sequencing input was peripheral blood. This TCR derives from a woman aged 50 to 60 with active or convalescent COVID-19. This chain connects TRBV18 to TRBJ2-6; 8 bases agree with TRBD1. The CDR3 region is CASRQGITGANVLTF. DNA of the CDR3: TGTGCCAGCAGACAGGGGATCACTGGGGCCAACGTCCTGACTTTC.